These 2 T cell receptor beta chains originate from one sample sequenced in a study of blood T cell repertoires in COVID-19. Libraries were prepared by immunoSEQ multiplex PCR; TCRdb keeps only in-frame clonotypes and omits some of them. The sample lists approximately 94,000 clones, 75% to 85% occurring once. The material sequenced was peripheral blood. Receptors originate from a man aged 55 to 69 with acute or convalescent COVID-19.

The J gene is TRBJ2-1, the V gene TRBV7-2; 9 nucleotides line up with TRBD2. CDR1 and CDR2 from the germline V gene are SGHTA and FQGNSA. The CDR3 is 17 amino acids. With V trimmed by 3 bases and J by 5 bases, 11 bases remained unmatched. The CDR3 region has the DNA TGTGCCAGCAGCTTTAGCGGGGGAGCTCTTGACAACAATGAGCAGTTCTTC. Amino acid sequence: CASSFSGGALDNNEQFF.

The CDR3 nucleotides read TGTGCCAGCAGCTTGTTTAGGACAGGGGAGACCCAGTACTTC. Its translation: CASSLFRTGETQYF. The chain combines TRBV5-6 with TRBJ2-5; 8 nucleotides match TRBD1. CDR3 length: 14 amino acids. Per germline, CDR1 SGHDT and CDR2 YYEEEE. Trimming at V came to 1 base and at J to 5 bases, leaving 4 bases not matched to a gene.